This T cell receptor (beta chain) was identified during a study of sequential checkpoint blockade in melanoma. The overall study: Randomization was 1:1 between first-line nivolumab→ipilimumab and ipilimumab→nivolumab. Both treatment sequences were followed by maintenance nivolumab.

The treatment is: randomized to nivolumab then ipilimumab (arm A) or the reverse (arm B). Patients had received no earlier DNA-damaging chemotherapy. TCRdb's table, derived via immunoSEQ multiplex PCR, lists solely in-frame clones and lacks some. The data contain over 15,000 clones, approximately 66% of them singletons. The germline CDR1 and CDR2 sequences are KGHSH and LQKENI. Trimming removed 3 bases from V and 3 bases from J; junction bases left unmatched: 5. The CDR3 extends over 14 amino acids. The starting material was CD8+ T cells sorted from blood (inferred from file names), obtained from a patient given nivolumab and ipilimumab in sequence. This TCR was recovered from a human donor with melanoma. The chain uses TRBV18 and TRBJ2-7, with TRBD1 matching 7 bases. In DNA form, the CDR3 reads TGTGCCAGCTCACCGAGGGACAGTGTCTACGAGCAGTACTTC. Amino acids: CASSPRDSVYEQYF.